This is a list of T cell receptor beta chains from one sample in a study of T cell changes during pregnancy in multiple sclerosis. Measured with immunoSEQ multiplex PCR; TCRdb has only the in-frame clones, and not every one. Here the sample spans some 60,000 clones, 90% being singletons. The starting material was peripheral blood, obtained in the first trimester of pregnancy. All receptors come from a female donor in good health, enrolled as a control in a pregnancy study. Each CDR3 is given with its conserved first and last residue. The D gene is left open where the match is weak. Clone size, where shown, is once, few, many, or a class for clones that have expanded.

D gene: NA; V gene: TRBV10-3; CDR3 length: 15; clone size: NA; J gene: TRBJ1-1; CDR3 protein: CAISEKEGRTTEAFF; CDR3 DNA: TGTGCCATCAGTGAGAAAGAGGGGAGGACCACTGAAGCTTTCTTT
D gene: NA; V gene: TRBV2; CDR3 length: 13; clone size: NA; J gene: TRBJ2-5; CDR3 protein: CASNIGTEETQYF; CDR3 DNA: TGTGCCAGCAACATCGGGACTGAAGAGACCCAGTACTTC
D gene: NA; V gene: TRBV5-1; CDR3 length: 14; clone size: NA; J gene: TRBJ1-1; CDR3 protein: CASSVGQLNTEAFF; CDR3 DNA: TGCGCCAGCAGCGTAGGACAGCTGAACACTGAAGCTTTCTTT
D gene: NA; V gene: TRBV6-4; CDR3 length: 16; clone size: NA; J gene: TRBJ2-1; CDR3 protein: CASSVDPGTTYNEQFF; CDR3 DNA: TGTGCCAGCAGTGTTGACCCCGGGACAACTTACAATGAGCAGTTCTTC
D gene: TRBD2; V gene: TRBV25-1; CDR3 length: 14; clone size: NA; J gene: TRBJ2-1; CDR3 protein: CASGLAGAYNEQFF; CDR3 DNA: TGTGCCAGCGGACTAGCGGGAGCTTACAATGAGCAGTTCTTC
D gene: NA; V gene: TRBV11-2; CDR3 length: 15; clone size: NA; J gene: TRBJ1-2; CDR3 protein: CASSLDPGVSAGYTF; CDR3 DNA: TGTGCCAGCAGCTTAGATCCGGGGGTGTCAGCTGGCTACACCTTC
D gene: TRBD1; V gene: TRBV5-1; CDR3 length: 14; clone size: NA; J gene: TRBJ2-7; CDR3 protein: CASSVGDSSYEQYF; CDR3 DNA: TGCGCCAGCAGCGTAGGGGACAGTTCCTACGAGCAGTACTTC
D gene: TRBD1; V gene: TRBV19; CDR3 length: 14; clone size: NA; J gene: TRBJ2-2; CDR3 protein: CASWTGGGTGELFF; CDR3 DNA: TGTGCCAGTTGGACAGGGGGCGGCACCGGGGAGCTGTTTTTT
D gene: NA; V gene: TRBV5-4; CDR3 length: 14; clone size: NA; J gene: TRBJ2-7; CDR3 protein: CASSLDPGAYEQYF; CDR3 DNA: TGTGCCAGCAGCTTGGATCCGGGGGCCTACGAGCAGTACTTC
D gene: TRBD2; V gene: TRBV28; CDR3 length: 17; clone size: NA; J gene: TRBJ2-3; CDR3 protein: CASNAGLAGGSTDTQYF; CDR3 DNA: TGTGCCAGCAACGCGGGACTAGCGGGGGGCAGCACAGATACGCAGTATTTT
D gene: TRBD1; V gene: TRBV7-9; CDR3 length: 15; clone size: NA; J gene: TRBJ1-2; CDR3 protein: CASSSKPLRGPGYTF; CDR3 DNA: TGTGCCAGCAGCTCAAAACCACTCAGGGGGCCTGGCTACACCTTC
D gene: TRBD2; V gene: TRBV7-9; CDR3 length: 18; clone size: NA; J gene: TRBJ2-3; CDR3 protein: CASSLGQGRGGFTDTQYF; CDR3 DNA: TGTGCCAGCAGCTTAGGACAAGGGCGGGGGGGCTTTACAGATACGCAGTATTTT
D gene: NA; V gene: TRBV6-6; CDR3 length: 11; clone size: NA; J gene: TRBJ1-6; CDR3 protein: CASSYHPPLHF; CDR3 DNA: TGTGCCAGCAGTTACCATCCACCCCTCCACTTT
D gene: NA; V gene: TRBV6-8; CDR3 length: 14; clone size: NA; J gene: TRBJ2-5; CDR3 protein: CASSSGRTEETQYF; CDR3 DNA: TGTGCCAGCAGTTCCGGCCGGACAGAAGAGACCCAGTACTTC
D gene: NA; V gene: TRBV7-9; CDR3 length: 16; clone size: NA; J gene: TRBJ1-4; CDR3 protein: CASSILGGGISEKLFF; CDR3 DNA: TGTGCCAGCAGCATCCTCGGGGGGGGCATAAGTGAAAAACTGTTTTTT
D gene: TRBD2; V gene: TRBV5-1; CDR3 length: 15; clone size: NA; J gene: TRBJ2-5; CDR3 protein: CASSFQRGPQETQYF; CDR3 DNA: TGCGCCAGCAGCTTCCAGCGGGGGCCACAAGAGACCCAGTACTTC
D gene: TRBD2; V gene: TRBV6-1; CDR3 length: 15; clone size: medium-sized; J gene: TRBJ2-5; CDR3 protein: CASSELAGGPETQYF; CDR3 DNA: TGTGCCAGCAGTGAACTAGCGGGGGGGCCAGAGACCCAGTACTTC
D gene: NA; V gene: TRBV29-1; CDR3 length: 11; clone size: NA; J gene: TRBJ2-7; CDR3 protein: CSVEAGSEQYF; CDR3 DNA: TGCAGCGTTGAAGCAGGGTCCGAGCAGTACTTC
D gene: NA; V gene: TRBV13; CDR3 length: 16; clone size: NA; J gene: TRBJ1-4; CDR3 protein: CASSRGQLATNEKLFF; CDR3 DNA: TGTGCCAGCAGCCGCGGACAGCTTGCAACTAATGAAAAACTGTTTTTT
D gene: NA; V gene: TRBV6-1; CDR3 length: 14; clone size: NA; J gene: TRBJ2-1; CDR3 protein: CASRSTSRRNEQFF; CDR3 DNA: TGTGCCAGCAGGTCGACTAGTCGGCGCAATGAGCAGTTCTTC
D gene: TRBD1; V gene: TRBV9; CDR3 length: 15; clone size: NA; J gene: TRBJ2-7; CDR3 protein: CASSVGTGNANEQYF; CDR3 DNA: TGTGCCAGCAGCGTGGGGACAGGGAACGCTAACGAGCAGTACTTC
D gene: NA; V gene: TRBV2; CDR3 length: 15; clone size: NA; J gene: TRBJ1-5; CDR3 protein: CASSGDTYSNQPQHF; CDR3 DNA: TGTGCCAGCAGTGGCGACACCTATAGCAATCAGCCCCAGCATTTT
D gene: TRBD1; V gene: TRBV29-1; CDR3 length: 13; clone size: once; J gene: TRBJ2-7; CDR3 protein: CSVGPGGGYEQYF; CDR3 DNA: TGCAGCGTTGGCCCAGGGGGCGGTTACGAGCAGTACTTC
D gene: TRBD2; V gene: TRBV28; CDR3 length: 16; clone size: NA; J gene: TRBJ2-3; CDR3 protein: CASSLGTSGRTDTQYF; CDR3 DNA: TGTGCCAGCAGTTTAGGGACTAGCGGGAGAACAGATACGCAGTATTTT
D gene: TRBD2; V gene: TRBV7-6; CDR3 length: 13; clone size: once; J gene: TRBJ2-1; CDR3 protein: CASSLQRGKEQFF; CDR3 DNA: TGTGCCAGCAGCTTACAGCGGGGGAAAGAGCAGTTCTTC
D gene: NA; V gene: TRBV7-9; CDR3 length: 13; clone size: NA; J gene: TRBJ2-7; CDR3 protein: CASSLSVSYEQYF; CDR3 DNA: TGTGCCAGCAGCTTATCTGTCTCCTACGAGCAGTACTTC
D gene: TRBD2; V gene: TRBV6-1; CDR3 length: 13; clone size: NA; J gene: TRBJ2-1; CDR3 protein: CASTASGVGEQFF; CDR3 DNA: TGTGCCAGCACAGCTAGCGGGGTCGGTGAGCAGTTCTTC
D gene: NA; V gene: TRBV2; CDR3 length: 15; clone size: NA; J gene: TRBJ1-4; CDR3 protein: CASSSGGVSNEKLFF; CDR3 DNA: TGTGCCAGCAGTTCGGGGGGCGTATCTAATGAAAAACTGTTTTTT
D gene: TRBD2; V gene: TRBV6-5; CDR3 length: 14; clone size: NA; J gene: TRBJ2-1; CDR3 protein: CASRRGRSLVRQFF; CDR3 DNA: TGTGCCAGCAGGCGCGGGAGGTCCCTGGTCCGGCAGTTCTTC
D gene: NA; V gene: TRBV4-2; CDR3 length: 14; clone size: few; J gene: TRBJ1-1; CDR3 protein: CASRSGMVNTEAFF; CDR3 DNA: TGTGCCAGCAGATCAGGGATGGTGAACACTGAAGCTTTCTTT
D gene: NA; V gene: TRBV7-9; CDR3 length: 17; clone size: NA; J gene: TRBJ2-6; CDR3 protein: CASSPRRADSGANVLTF; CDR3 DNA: TGTGCCAGCAGCCCAAGGCGGGCAGACTCTGGGGCCAACGTCCTGACTTTC
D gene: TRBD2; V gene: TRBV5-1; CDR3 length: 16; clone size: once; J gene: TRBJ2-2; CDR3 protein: CASSRPGTSGTGELFF; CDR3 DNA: TGCGCCAGCAGCCGCCCCGGGACTAGCGGCACCGGGGAGCTGTTTTTT
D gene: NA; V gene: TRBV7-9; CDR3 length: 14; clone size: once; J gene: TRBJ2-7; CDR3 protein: CASSLVTVSDEQYF; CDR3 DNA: TGTGCCAGCAGCTTAGTAACGGTGTCGGACGAGCAGTACTTC
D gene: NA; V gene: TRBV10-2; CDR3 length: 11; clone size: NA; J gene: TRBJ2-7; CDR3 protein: CASSESLVRYF; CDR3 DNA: TGCGCCAGCAGTGAAAGCCTGGTGAGGTACTTC
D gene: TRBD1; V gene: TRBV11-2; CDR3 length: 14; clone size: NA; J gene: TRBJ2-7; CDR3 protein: CASSLLGQGDEQYF; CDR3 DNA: TGTGCCAGCAGCTTATTAGGACAGGGCGACGAGCAGTACTTC
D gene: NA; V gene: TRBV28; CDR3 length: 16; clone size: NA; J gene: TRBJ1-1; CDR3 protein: CASSLRGTWGDTEAFF; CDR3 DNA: TGTGCCAGCAGTTTACGCGGCACTTGGGGGGACACTGAAGCTTTCTTT
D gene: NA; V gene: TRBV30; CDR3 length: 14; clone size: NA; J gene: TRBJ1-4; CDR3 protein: CAWSERQTTEKLFF; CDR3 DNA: TGTGCCTGGAGTGAACGACAGACGACCGAAAAACTGTTTTTT
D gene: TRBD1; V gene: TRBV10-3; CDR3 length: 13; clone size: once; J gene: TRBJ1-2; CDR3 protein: CATLPGQNYGYTF; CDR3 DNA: TGTGCCACCCTGCCGGGACAGAACTATGGCTACACCTTC
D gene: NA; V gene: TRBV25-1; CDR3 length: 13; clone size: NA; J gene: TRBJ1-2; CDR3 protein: CASSEGGKRGYTF; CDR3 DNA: TGTGCCAGCAGTGAAGGGGGGAAAAGGGGCTACACCTTC
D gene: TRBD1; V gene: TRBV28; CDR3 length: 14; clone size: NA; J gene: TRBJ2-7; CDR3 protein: CASRTGTGYREQYF; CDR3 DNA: TGTGCCAGCAGGACCGGGACAGGGTACCGCGAGCAGTACTTC
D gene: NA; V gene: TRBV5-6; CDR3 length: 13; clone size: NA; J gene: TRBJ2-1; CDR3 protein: CASGGGFGNEQFF; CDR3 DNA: TGTGCCAGCGGGGGAGGATTTGGGAATGAGCAGTTCTTC
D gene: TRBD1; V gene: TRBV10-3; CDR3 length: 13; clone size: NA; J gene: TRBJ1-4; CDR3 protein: CAIKDRGSEKLFF; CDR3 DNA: TGTGCCATCAAGGACAGGGGGTCCGAAAAACTGTTTTTT
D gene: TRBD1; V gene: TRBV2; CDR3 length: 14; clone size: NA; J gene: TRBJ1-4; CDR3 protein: CASSGTGGGEKLFF; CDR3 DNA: TGTGCCAGCAGTGGAACAGGGGGCGGGGAAAAACTGTTTTTT
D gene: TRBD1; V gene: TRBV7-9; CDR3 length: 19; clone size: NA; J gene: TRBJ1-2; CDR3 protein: CASSLIIGSDRGLGYGYTF; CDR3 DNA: TGTGCCAGCAGCCTAATTATCGGATCCGACAGGGGGCTCGGCTATGGCTACACCTTC
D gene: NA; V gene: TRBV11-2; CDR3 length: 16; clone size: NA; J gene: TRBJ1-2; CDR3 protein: CASSFARVTSNYGYTF; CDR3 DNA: TGTGCCAGCAGCTTTGCACGGGTTACTTCTAACTATGGCTACACCTTC
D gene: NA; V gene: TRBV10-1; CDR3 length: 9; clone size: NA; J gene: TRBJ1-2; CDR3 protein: CATPRPVTF; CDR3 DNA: TGCGCCACCCCCAGGCCAGTCACCTTC